This T cell receptor (beta chain) was retrieved from a study of blood T cell repertoires in COVID-19. V was clipped by 4 bases and J by 6 bases, with 12 bases between them. The CDR3 has 13 residues. Germline CDR1 is LGHDT and CDR2 is YNNKEL (reference sequence). Sequencing used immunoSEQ multiplex PCR; TCRdb keeps in-frame clones, though not all of them. The sample has 35,000 to 45,000 clones; around nine tenths are singletons. The chain links TRBV3-1 (or the pseudogene TRBV3-2) to TRBJ1-2; maybe TRBD1 (5 bases). Sequencing was done on a sample of peripheral blood. This receptor was obtained from a human donor in a cohort sampled during active COVID-19. Here the CDR3 reads CASSRGGTHGYTF. The CDR3 DNA sequence: TGTGCCAGCAGCCGTGGAGGGACCCATGGCTACACCTTC.